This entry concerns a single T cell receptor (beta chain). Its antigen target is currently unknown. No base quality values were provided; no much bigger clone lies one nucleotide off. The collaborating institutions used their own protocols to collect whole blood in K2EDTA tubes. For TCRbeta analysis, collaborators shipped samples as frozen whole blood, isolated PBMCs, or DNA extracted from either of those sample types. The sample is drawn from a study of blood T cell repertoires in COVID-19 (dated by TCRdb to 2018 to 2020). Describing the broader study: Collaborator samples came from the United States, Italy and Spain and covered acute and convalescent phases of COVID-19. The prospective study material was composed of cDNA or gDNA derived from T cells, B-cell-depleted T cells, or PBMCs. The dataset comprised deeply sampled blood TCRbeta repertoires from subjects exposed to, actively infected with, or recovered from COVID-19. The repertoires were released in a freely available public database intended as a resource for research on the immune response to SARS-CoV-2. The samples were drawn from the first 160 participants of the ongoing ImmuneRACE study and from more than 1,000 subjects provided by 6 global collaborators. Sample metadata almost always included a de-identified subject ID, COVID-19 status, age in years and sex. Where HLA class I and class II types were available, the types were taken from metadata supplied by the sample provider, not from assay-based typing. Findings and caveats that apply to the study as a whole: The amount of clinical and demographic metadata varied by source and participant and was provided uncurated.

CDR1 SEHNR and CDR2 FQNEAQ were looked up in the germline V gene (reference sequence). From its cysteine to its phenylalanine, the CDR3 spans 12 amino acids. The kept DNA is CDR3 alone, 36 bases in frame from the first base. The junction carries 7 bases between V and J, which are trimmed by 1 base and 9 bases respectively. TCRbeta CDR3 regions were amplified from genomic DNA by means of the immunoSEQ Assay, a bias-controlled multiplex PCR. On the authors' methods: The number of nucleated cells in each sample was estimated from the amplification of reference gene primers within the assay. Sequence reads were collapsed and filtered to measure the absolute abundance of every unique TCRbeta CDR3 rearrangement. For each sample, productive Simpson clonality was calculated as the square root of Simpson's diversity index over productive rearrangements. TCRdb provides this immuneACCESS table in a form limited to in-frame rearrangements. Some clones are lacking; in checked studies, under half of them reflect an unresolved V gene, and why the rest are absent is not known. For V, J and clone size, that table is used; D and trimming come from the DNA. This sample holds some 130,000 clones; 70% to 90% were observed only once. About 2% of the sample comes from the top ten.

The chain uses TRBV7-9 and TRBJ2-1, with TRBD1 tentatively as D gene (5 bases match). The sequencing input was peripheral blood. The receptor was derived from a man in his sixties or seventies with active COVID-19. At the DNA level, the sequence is TGTGCCAGCAGCTTAGTAGGGGCTGAGCAGTTCTTC. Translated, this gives CASSLVGAEQFF.